This T cell receptor beta chain was captured in a study of T cells after yellow fever vaccination. V was clipped by 8 bases and J by 2 bases, with 20 bases between them. This CDR3 is 16 amino acids long. CDR1 and CDR2 from the germline V gene are SGHTA and FQGNSA. Each CDR3 protein is one row after TCRdb ran MiXCR on the 5' RACE reads. In the table there are around 500,000 distinct CDR3 sequences, just over 20% of which are singletons. The chain couples TRBV7-2 to TRBJ2-3, with D tentatively TRBD2 (7 bases). Sequencing was performed on PBMCs, taken approximately 20 days after the first yellow fever vaccination. The source is a man between 18 and 29 years old who received the YFV17D yellow fever vaccine. As DNA, the CDR3 is TGTGCCAGCTTACGCGGGGGCCAAACCTACACAGATACGCAGTATTTT. Its protein is CASLRGGQTYTDTQYF. The variable domain in full, completed from reference TRBV7-2 and TRBJ2-3, reads GAGVSQSPSNKVTEKGKDVELRCDPISGHTALYWYRQSLGQGLEFLIYFQGNSAPDKSGLPSDRFSAERTGGSVSTLTIQRTQQEDSAVYLCASLRGGQTYTDTQYFGPGTRLTVL.